These T cell receptor beta chains were read from a single sample in a study of blood T cells in healthy people across ages. TCRdb ran MiXCR on the 5' RACE reads and lists one entry per CDR3 protein. The sample holds 1.5 million or so distinct CDR3 sequences, approximately 43% seen once. The specimen was blood. These receptors were taken from a woman younger than 30 in good health. CDR3s include the opening cysteine and the closing phenylalanine or tryptophan. The D gene is left open where the match is weak. Clone size is shown for a subset of rows, as once, few, many or a class of expanded clone.

d_call | j_call | v_call | clone_size | cdr3_nt | cdr3_aa
. | TRBJ2-3 | TRBV27 | few | TGTGCCAGCAGTTCCCCCTGGGTGGTATCTAAAGACACAGATACGCAGTATTTT | CASSSPWVVSKDTDTQYF
. | TRBJ1-2 | TRBV6-2/TRBV6-3 | few | TGTGCCAGCCGAGGGCCCAACTATGGCTACACCTTC | CASRGPNYGYTF
. | TRBJ2-1 | TRBV6-2/TRBV6-3 | . | TGTGCCAGCAGTTACTTGCCAGGGCGGAATGAGCAGTTCTTC | CASSYLPGRNEQFF
. | TRBJ1-1 | TRBV4-1 | few | TGCGCCAGCAGCCAAGGAGAGTGGGGGAACACTGAAGCTTTCTTT | CASSQGEWGNTEAFF
. | TRBJ2-1 | TRBV4-2 | . | TGTGCCAGCAGCCGTGAGCGGCGAACCTACAATGAGCAGTTCTTC | CASSRERRTYNEQFF
. | TRBJ2-5 | TRBV25-1 | few | TGTGCCAGCAGTGAACCGGGACTTACGGGCCAAGAGACCCAGTACTTC | CASSEPGLTGQETQYF
. | TRBJ1-2 | TRBV29-1 | . | TGCAGCGTTGAAGAGCCCGGGCAGGGAGACTATGGCTACACCTTC | CSVEEPGQGDYGYTF
. | TRBJ1-1 | TRBV29-1 | . | TGCAGCGTTGACCACACCGATGAAGCTTTCTTT | CSVDHTDEAFF
TRBD1 | TRBJ1-2 | TRBV7-2 | . | TGTGCCAGCAGCTTAGAGGACAGGGGTACCTATGGCTACACCTTC | CASSLEDRGTYGYTF
. | TRBJ2-7 | TRBV20-1 | . | TGCAGTGCCACCGAATACACCAGAGGGTTGGTCTACGAGCAGTACTTC | CSATEYTRGLVYEQYF
. | TRBJ1-5 | TRBV5-1 | . | TGCGCCAGCAGCTTGGATGGCATGGTAGACGGTCAGCCCCAGCATTTT | CASSLDGMVDGQPQHF
. | TRBJ2-7 | TRBV21-1 | . | TGTGCCAGTCCCTATGCCGGACAGGGCGCCTACGAGCAGTACTTC | CASPYAGQGAYEQYF
. | TRBJ1-3 | TRBV6-2/TRBV6-3 | . | TGTGCCAGCAGACTACACGGCTTTGGAAACACCATATATTTT | CASRLHGFGNTIYF
TRBD2 | TRBJ2-1 | TRBV2 | . | TGTGCCAGCAGCGCCCGGACTAGCAGCTACAATGAGCAGTTCTTC | CASSARTSSYNEQFF
TRBD1 | TRBJ2-7 | TRBV6-5 | . | TGTGCCAGCAGTTACCAACCGGGACAGGGAAACAATGAGCAGTACTTC | CASSYQPGQGNNEQYF
. | TRBJ1-1 | TRBV2 | . | TGTGCCAGCAGTGAAGCTGTAGGGGAGAACACTGAAGCTTTCTTT | CASSEAVGENTEAFF
. | TRBJ1-4 | TRBV4-3 | . | TGCGCCAGCAGCCGGAACGGGCCCTTTAATGAAAAACTGTTTTTT | CASSRNGPFNEKLFF
TRBD2 | TRBJ2-5 | TRBV10-3 | few | TGTGCCATCAGTGGTCCACTAGCGGGGGGGTCCCAAGAGACCCAGTACTTC | CAISGPLAGGSQETQYF
TRBD2 | TRBJ2-1 | TRBV6-4 | . | TGTGCCAGCAGCCAACGAGCGGGGAGCGATGAGCAGTTCTTC | CASSQRAGSDEQFF
. | TRBJ1-2 | TRBV5-1 | once | TGCACCAGCAGCTCTGACAACTTGGGCTACACCTTC | CTSSSDNLGYTF
. | TRBJ2-1 | TRBV9 | . | TGTGCCAGCAGTGCGGGGGCCGGCAATGAGCAGTTCTTC | CASSAGAGNEQFF
. | TRBJ1-1 | TRBV3-1 | few | TGTGCCAGCAGCCATGAAGCCCAGGGCACTGAAGCTTTCTTT | CASSHEAQGTEAFF
. | TRBJ2-1 | TRBV6-1 | . | TGTGCCAGCAGTCCACGGACCCTCGGTCGCTACAATGAGCAGTTCTTC | CASSPRTLGRYNEQFF
. | TRBJ2-5 | TRBV2 | few | TGTGCCAGCAAACCAGCAGAGACCCAGTACTTC | CASKPAETQYF
. | TRBJ2-3 | TRBV11-2 | . | TGTGCCAGCAGCTTAGGCAGACGGGAGACCCCTAGCACAGATACGCAGTATTTT | CASSLGRRETPSTDTQYF
TRBD1 | TRBJ2-7 | TRBV20-1 | once | TGCAGTGCTAGAGCTGGGACAGGGGCTACTTACGAGCAGTACTTC | CSARAGTGATYEQYF
. | TRBJ2-7 | TRBV20-1 | few | TGCAGTGCTAGAGAGGCAGGGCGATTTGCCTACGAGCAGTACTTC | CSAREAGRFAYEQYF
TRBD2 | TRBJ2-5 | TRBV4-3 | once | TGCGCCAGCAGCCAAGTCGGGGGGTTTGAGCTGTACTTC | CASSQVGGFELYF